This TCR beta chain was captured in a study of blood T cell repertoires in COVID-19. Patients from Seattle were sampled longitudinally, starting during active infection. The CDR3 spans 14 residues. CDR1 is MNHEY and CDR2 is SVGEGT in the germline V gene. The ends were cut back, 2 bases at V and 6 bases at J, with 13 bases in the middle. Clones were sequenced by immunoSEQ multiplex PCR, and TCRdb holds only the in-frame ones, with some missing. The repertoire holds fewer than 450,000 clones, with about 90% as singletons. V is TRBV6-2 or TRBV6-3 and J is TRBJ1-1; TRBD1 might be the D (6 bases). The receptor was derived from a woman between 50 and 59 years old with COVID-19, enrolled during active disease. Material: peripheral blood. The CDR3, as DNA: TGTGCCAGCAGTTACACGGGGGGCGCCTCTGAAGCTTTCTTT. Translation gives CASSYTGGASEAFF.